This T cell receptor beta chain was found in a study of cytomegalovirus exposure and HLA in healthy donors. Vbeta (60) and Jbeta (13) primers were used in the PCR. Under the authors' procedure: Tens of millions of unique TCR beta chains, roughly 11 million shared, were counted in a later analysis. Produced via immunoSEQ multiplex PCR; TCRdb's table is partial and in-frame only. V and J calls and clone size follow that table, whereas D and trimming were derived from the DNA. This sample's table has about 200,000 clones. Trimming cost V 0 bases and J 10 bases, with 5 bases left between them. This CDR3 has 11 residues. Germline V gene lookup returns CDR1 SGDLS and CDR2 YYNGEE. Everyone who donated was a healthy bone marrow donor. Regarding the study as a whole: Some V segments (TRBV6-2 and TRBV6-3 among them) were excluded as indistinguishable. In a later analysis, an Asian-associated ancestry cluster reportedly showed fewer N-insertions than the roughly 700-donor mean.

As regards this clone: Its antigen is as yet unknown.

The clonotype comes from a girl aged 2 to 9 in good health and CMV-seropositive. Sequenced input: PBMCs. The genes are TRBV9 and TRBJ2-1; D unresolved. The CDR3 is CASSVAVEQFF. The CDR3 DNA is TGTGCCAGCAGCGTAGCAGTCGAGCAGTTCTTC.